Described below is a single T cell receptor beta chain sequence and its context. Germline trimming cut 6 bases from V and 2 bases from J; bases unmatched to any gene: 4. The length of the CDR3 is 14 residues. Germline CDR1 and CDR2: MGHDK and SYGVNS. In the original workflow: Estimation of nucleated cell counts was performed using reference gene primer amplification. Repertoires were generated with immunoSEQ multiplex PCR, while TCRdb's copy carries only in-frame clones and drops some. That table furnishes V, J and clone size, whereas the DNA furnished D and trimming. Of 150,000 to 200,000 clones listed, 80% to 90% were seen once; the top ten hold 8% to 10%. This sample is part of a study of blood T cell repertoires in COVID-19. Study background: The United States, Italy and Spain provided the acute and convalescent COVID-19 samples. PBMCs, B-cell-depleted T cells, or T cells provided the cDNA or gDNA that made up the material.

Sequenced sample: peripheral blood. V and J are TRBV25-1 and TRBJ1-3, with 7 nucleotides matching TRBD1. This receptor was taken from a man between 50 and 59 years old with active or convalescent COVID-19. As DNA, the CDR3 is TGTGCCAGCAGCTCAGGGGGAACTGGAAACACCATATATTTT. As protein: CASSSGGTGNTIYF.